The rows below give T cell receptor beta chains drawn from one sample of a study of T cells after yellow fever vaccination. From the 5' RACE reads, TCRdb called clonotypes with MiXCR, one entry per CDR3 protein. The sample carries roughly 74,000 distinct CDR3 sequences, roughly 6.9% recorded once. The sequenced sample was CD8+ T cells sorted from PBMCs, obtained less than 6 days after the first yellow fever vaccination. These receptor sequences come from a young man who received the YFV17D yellow fever vaccine. The CDR3 runs from the conserved cysteine through the conserved F or W. A D gene is named only where the DNA matches it firmly. For some rows the clone size is stated as once, few or many, or as a class when expanded; others skip it.

j_gene,v_gene,abundance,d_gene,CDR3aa,CDR3nt
TRBJ2-1,TRBV6-2/TRBV6-3,few,TRBD2,CASSYRTSGGYEQFF,TGTGCCAGCAGTTACCGAACTAGCGGGGGCTATGAGCAGTTCTTC
TRBJ1-2,TRBV4-1,few,NA,CASSQGSGYTF,TGCGCCAGCAGCCAAGGTAGTGGCTACACCTTC
TRBJ2-1,TRBV6-2/TRBV6-3,many,TRBD1,CASSNPWTGTGFYNEQFF,TGTGCCAGCAGCAACCCCTGGACCGGGACAGGCTTCTACAATGAGCAGTTCTTC
TRBJ2-1,TRBV9,many,NA,CASSVVDRYNEQFF,TGTGCCAGCAGCGTAGTGGACCGATACAATGAGCAGTTCTTC
TRBJ2-5,TRBV5-5,many,TRBD2,CASSSVAGYQETQYF,TGTGCCAGCAGCTCCGTAGCGGGCTACCAAGAGACCCAGTACTTC
TRBJ2-3,TRBV4-2,NA,TRBD2,CASSQGTSGGADTQYF,TGTGCCAGCAGCCAAGGGACTAGCGGGGGGGCAGATACGCAGTATTTT
TRBJ2-7,TRBV4-1,many,NA,CASSPTPVGGHLSYEQYF,TGCGCCAGCAGTCCTACGCCCGTAGGGGGACATCTCTCCTACGAGCAGTACTTC
TRBJ2-2,TRBV12-3/TRBV12-4,NA,NA,CASSPTDRNTGELFF,TGTGCCAGCAGTCCCACCGACAGAAACACCGGGGAGCTGTTTTTT
TRBJ1-6,TRBV6-2/TRBV6-3,few,NA,CASSYEGTGSPLHF,TGTGCCAGCAGTTACGAGGGAACGGGTTCACCCCTCCACTTT
TRBJ1-1,TRBV29-1,few,NA,CSVEGSGQNTEAFF,TGCAGCGTTGAAGGTTCAGGGCAGAACACTGAAGCTTTCTTT
TRBJ1-2,TRBV6-2/TRBV6-3,many,TRBD1,CASSYVTGVKGYTF,TGTGCCAGCAGTTACGTTACAGGGGTAAAAGGCTACACCTTC
TRBJ2-7,TRBV13,few,NA,CASSLTRFASYEQYF,TGTGCCAGCAGCTTGACACGGTTTGCTTCCTACGAGCAGTACTTC
TRBJ2-1,TRBV4-3,many,NA,CASSQDRRLPYNEQFF,TGCGCCAGCAGCCAAGATCGCCGCCTGCCCTACAATGAGCAGTTCTTC
TRBJ2-2,TRBV20-1,NA,NA,CCARDRMRGGVDTGELFF,TGCTGTGCTAGAGATCGAATGAGGGGGGGAGTCGACACCGGGGAGCTGTTTTTT
TRBJ1-1,TRBV4-1,few,TRBD1,CASSHLRGQGYTEAFF,TGCGCCAGCAGCCACCTACGCGGACAGGGGTACACTGAAGCTTTCTTT
TRBJ2-3,TRBV20-1,NA,TRBD2,CSARGGLAGVIDTQYF,TGCAGTGCTAGAGGGGGACTAGCGGGGGTAATAGATACGCAGTATTTT
TRBJ2-3,TRBV27,NA,TRBD2,CASRGLAGGQTDTQYF,TGTGCCAGCAGGGGACTAGCGGGGGGGCAGACAGATACGCAGTATTTT
TRBJ2-1,TRBV4-3,large,TRBD2,CASSQETSGGYNEQFF,TGCGCCAGCAGCCAAGAAACTAGCGGGGGGTACAATGAGCAGTTCTTC
TRBJ2-1,TRBV15,few,NA,CATSGDRTRAWQFF,TGTGCCACCAGCGGCGATCGGACTCGCGCGTGGCAGTTCTTC
TRBJ2-7,TRBV7-8,NA,TRBD2,CASSLGASGVYEQYF,TGTGCCAGCAGCTTAGGGGCTAGCGGGGTTTACGAGCAGTACTTC
TRBJ2-7,TRBV25-1,NA,NA,CASSEQKVKVEQYF,TGTGCCAGCAGTGAACAGAAAGTTAAGGTCGAGCAGTACTTC
TRBJ1-1,TRBV29-1,once,NA,CSVLALNTEAFF,TGCAGCGTTTTAGCCCTGAACACTGAAGCTTTCTTT
TRBJ1-1,TRBV3-1,many,TRBD1,CASSPTTGANTEAFF,TGTGCCAGCAGCCCGACGACAGGGGCGAACACTGAAGCTTTCTTT
TRBJ2-1,TRBV4-2,medium-sized,NA,CASSQDRGGVYNEQFF,TGTGCCAGCAGCCAAGATAGGGGGGGGGTCTACAATGAGCAGTTCTTC
TRBJ2-1,TRBV18,NA,NA,CASSSTASSYNEQFF,TGTGCCAGCTCATCAACAGCTAGCTCCTACAATGAGCAGTTCTTC
TRBJ2-7,TRBV11-2,many,NA,CASSFGTVPYEQYF,TGTGCCAGCAGCTTCGGGACTGTACCCTACGAGCAGTACTTC
TRBJ2-1,TRBV7-8,NA,TRBD2,CASSLTSVSYNEQFF,TGTGCCAGCAGCTTAACTAGCGTCTCCTACAATGAGCAGTTCTTC
TRBJ1-6,TRBV6-5,few,TRBD1,CASSRTGENSPLHF,TGTGCCAGCAGTCGGACAGGGGAAAATTCACCCCTCCACTTT
TRBJ2-1,TRBV4-3,many,TRBD1,CASSPHAGQGGNEQFF,TGCGCCAGCAGCCCGCACGCGGGACAGGGAGGGAATGAGCAGTTCTTC
TRBJ1-1,TRBV20-1,few,NA,CSARDRDGEGYNTEAFF,TGCAGTGCTAGAGACCGGGACGGGGAGGGGTACAACACTGAAGCTTTCTTT
TRBJ2-2,TRBV21-1,NA,NA,CASSRDTDRITGELFF,TGTGCCAGCAGCAGAGACACCGACCGGATCACCGGGGAGCTGTTTTTT
TRBJ1-1,TRBV28,few,NA,CASSTLWNTEAFF,TGTGCCAGCAGTACCCTTTGGAACACTGAAGCTTTCTTT
TRBJ2-3,TRBV12-3/TRBV12-4,many,NA,CASSVPGTLSTDTQYF,TGTGCCAGCAGTGTACCCGGGACACTCTCCACAGATACGCAGTATTTT
TRBJ2-5,TRBV10-2,few,NA,CASKNGPLLGETQYF,TGCGCCAGCAAGAACGGGCCACTTTTAGGGGAGACCCAGTACTTC
TRBJ2-1,TRBV5-1,many,TRBD1,CASSLWPTGDEQFF,TGCGCCAGCAGCTTGTGGCCGACAGGGGATGAGCAGTTCTTC
TRBJ2-3,TRBV7-8,many,TRBD1,CASSPGQGSLTDTQYF,TGTGCCAGCAGCCCCGGACAGGGTTCCCTCACAGATACGCAGTATTTT
TRBJ2-7,TRBV7-2,NA,NA,CASSLVVGGRYEQYF,TGTGCCAGCAGCTTAGTGGTGGGGGGGCGCTACGAGCAGTACTTC
TRBJ1-2,TRBV7-9,NA,NA,CASSVRDTDRYGYTF,TGTGCCAGCAGCGTCCGGGACACGGATAGATATGGCTACACCTTC
TRBJ1-5,TRBV12-3/TRBV12-4,NA,NA,CASSSGAGPQHF,TGTGCCAGCAGCTCAGGGGCCGGACCCCAGCATTTT
TRBJ1-5,TRBV7-8,NA,NA,CASSAPGTQPQHF,TGTGCCAGCAGCGCACCCGGGACCCAGCCCCAGCATTTT
TRBJ2-5,TRBV20-1,many,TRBD1,CSADRGQETQYF,TGCAGTGCTGACAGGGGCCAGGAGACCCAGTACTTC
TRBJ2-7,TRBV9,few,NA,CASSPYLGGDEQYF,TGTGCCAGCAGCCCCTACTTAGGAGGGGACGAGCAGTACTTC
TRBJ2-3,TRBV7-9,many,NA,CASSFPADSTDTQYF,TGTGCCAGCAGCTTTCCAGCGGACAGCACAGATACGCAGTATTTT
TRBJ2-1,TRBV7-2,NA,NA,CASSLLGGGYNEQFF,TGTGCCAGCAGCTTGTTAGGGGGGGGCTACAATGAGCAGTTCTTC
TRBJ2-3,TRBV27,many,NA,CASSPIEGTNVGDTQYF,TGTGCCAGCAGTCCAATAGAGGGAACCAACGTCGGGGATACGCAGTATTTT
TRBJ1-6,TRBV4-1,NA,NA,CASSQGSSSYNSPLHF,TGCGCCAGCAGCCAAGGTTCCAGCTCCTATAATTCACCCCTCCACTTT